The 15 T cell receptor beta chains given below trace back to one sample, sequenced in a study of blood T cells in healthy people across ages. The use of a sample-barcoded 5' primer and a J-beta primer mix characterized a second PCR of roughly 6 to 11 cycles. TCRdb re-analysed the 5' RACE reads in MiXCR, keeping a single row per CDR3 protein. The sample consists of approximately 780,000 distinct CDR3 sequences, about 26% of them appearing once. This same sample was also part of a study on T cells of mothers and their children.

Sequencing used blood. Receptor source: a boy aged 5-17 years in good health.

CDR3 DNA sequence: TGTGCCAGCAGTCGACAGACTAGCTCCTACGAGCAGTACTTC. This sequence encodes CASSRQTSSYEQYF. The V call is TRBV2, the J call TRBJ2-5, with a possible D match to TRBD2 (6 bases). TRBJ2-7 explains the end of the DNA better; the J call may be wrong. Germline assignment: CDR1 SNHLY and CDR2 FYNNEI. CDR3 size: 14 residues.

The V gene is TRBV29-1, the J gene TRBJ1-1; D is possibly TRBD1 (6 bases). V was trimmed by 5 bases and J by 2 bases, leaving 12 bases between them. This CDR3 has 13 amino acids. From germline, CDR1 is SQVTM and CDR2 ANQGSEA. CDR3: CSVTGTPNTEAFF. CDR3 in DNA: TGCAGCGTTACCGGGACACCAAACACTGAAGCTTTCTTT.

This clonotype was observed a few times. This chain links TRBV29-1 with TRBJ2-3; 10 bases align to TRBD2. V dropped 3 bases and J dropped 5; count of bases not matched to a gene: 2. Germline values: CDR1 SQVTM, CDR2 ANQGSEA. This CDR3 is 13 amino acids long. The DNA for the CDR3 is TGCAGCGTTGAGAGCGGGAGGGGAGATACGCAGTATTTT. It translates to CSVESGRGDTQYF.

DNA for the CDR3: TGCGCCAGCAGCTTGGGCCTGGGGGGCGTGGAGACCCAGTACTTC. Translated: CASSLGLGGVETQYF. V usage is TRBV5-1 and J usage is TRBJ2-5; D possibly matches TRBD1 or TRBD2 (6 bases each). Trimming stripped 0 bases from V and 5 bases from J, with 14 bases between. The CDR3 loop spans 15 amino acids. Germline V gives CDR1 SGHRS, CDR2 YFSETQ. Full variable domain (remainder filled in from reference TRBV5-1 and TRBJ2-5): KAGVTQTPRYLIKTRGQQVTLSCSPISGHRSVSWYQQTPGQGLQFLFEYFSETQRNKGNFPGRFSGRQFSNSRSEMNVSTLELGDSALYLCASSLGLGGVETQYFGPGTRLLVL.

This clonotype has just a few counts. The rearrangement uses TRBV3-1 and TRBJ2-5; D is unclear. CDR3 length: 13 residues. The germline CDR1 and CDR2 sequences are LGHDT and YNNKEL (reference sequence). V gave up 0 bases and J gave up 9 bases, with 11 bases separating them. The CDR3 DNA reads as TGTGCCAGCAGCCAAGATTTGGAGTGGGCCCAGTACTTC. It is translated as CASSQDLEWAQYF.

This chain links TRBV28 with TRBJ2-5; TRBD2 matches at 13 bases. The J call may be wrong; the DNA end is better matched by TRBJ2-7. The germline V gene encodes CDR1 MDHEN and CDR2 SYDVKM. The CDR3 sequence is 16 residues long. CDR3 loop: CASSLATSGGSYEQYF. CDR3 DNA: TGTGCCAGCAGTTTGGCGACTAGCGGGGGGTCGTACGAGCAGTACTTC.

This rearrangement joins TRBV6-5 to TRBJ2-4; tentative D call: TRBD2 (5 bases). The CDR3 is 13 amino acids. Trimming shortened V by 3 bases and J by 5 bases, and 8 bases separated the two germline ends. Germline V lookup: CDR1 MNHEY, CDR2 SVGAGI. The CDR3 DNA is TGTGCCAGCAGTTATGGACTGGAAAACATTCAGTACTTC. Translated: CASSYGLENIQYF.

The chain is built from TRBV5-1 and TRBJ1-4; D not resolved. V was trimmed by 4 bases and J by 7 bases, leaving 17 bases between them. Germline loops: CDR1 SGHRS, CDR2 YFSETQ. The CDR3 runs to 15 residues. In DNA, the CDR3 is TGCGCCAGCAGCCCCGAACCGGGCGGCGGTGAAAAACTGTTTTTT. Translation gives CASSPEPGGGEKLFF.

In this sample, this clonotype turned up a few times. The CDR3 loop reads CASSYSRAGARDTQYF. In DNA form, the CDR3 reads TGTGCCAGCAGTTACTCCCGAGCGGGGGCCAGGGATACGCAGTATTTT. V and J are TRBV6-5 and TRBJ2-3, with 8 bases matching TRBD2. The germline V gene encodes CDR1 MNHEY and CDR2 SVGAGI. J gave up 6 bases and V 0 bases, and 8 bases lay outside the gene matches. The CDR3 totals 16 residues.

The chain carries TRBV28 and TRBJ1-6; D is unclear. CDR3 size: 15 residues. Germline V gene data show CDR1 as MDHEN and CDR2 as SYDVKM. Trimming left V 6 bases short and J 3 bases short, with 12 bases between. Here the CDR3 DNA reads TGTGCCAGCAGCCAGACGGATTTCTATAATTCACCCCTCCACTTT. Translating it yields CASSQTDFYNSPLHF.

The CDR3: CASSGDRVNGYTF. Written as DNA, the CDR3 is TGTGCCAGTAGTGGGGACAGGGTGAATGGCTACACCTTC. This chain connects TRBV19 to TRBJ1-2; 9 bases match TRBD1. The J segment lost 6 bases and the V segment lost 5 bases, leaving 4 bases of the junction unmatched. This CDR3 contains 13 residues. Germline-derived CDR1 and CDR2 are LNHDA and SQIVND (reference sequence).

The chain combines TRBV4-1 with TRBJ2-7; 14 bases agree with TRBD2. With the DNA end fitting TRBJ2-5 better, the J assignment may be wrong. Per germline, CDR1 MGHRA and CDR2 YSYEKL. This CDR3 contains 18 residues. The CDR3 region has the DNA TGCGCCAGCAGCCAAGGCGGACTAGCGGGAGGAGTCGGCGAGACCCAGTACTTC. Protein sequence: CASSQGGLAGGVGETQYF.

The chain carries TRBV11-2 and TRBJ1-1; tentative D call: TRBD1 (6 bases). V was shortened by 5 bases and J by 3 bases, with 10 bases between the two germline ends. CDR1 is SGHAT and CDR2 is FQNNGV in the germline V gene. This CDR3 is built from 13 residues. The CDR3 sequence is CASSTYRDTEAFF. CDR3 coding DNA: TGTGCCAGCAGCACCTACAGGGACACTGAAGCTTTCTTT. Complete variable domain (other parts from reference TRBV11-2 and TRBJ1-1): EAGVAQSPRYKIIEKRQSVAFWCNPISGHATLYWYQQILGQGPKLLIQFQNNGVVDDSQLPKDRFSAERLKGVDSTLKIQPAKLEDSAVYLCASSTYRDTEAFFGQGTRLTVV.

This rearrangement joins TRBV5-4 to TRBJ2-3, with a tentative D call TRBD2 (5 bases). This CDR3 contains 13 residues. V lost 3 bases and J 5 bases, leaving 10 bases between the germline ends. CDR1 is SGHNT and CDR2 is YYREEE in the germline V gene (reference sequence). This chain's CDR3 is CASSSRRGDTQYF. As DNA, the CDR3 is TGTGCCAGCAGCTCGCGCCGGGGAGATACGCAGTATTTT.

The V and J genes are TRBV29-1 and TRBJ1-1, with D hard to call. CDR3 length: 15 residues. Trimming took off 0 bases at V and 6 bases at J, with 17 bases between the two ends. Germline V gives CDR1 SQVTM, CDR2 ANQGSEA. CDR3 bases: TGCAGCGTTGAAGACCTACCTAACAGTGGCCCTGAAGCTTTCTTT. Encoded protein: CSVEDLPNSGPEAFF.